These 24 T cell receptor beta chains were sequenced from one sample in a study of T cell repertoires in cytomegalovirus infection. These receptors are not linked to any known antigen. MiXCR was run by TCRdb on the reads, yielding one entry per CDR3 protein. The table includes around 85,000 distinct CDR3 sequences, about 44% detected once. The source material was CD8+ T cells from cultured PBMCs, sampled from culture after CMV antigen stimulation. The receptors were gathered from a human donor in good health (CMV status not recorded). Some clones in this sample may be carry-over from other donors' samples.

The chain uses TRBV7-2 and TRBJ2-5; possible D gene TRBD2, 5 bases. CDR1 is SGHTA and CDR2 is FQGNSA in the germline V gene. The CDR3 has 15 residues. V lost 1 base and J 2 bases, leaving 11 bases between the germline ends. CDR3 sequence: CASSLGHQRQETQYF. Written as DNA, the CDR3 is TGTGCCAGCAGCTTAGGTCACCAGCGGCAAGAGACCCAGTACTTC.

The table lists this clonotype with a few counts. The J gene is TRBJ1-6, the V gene TRBV6-1, with a possible D match to TRBD1 (6 bases). The V end lost 7 bases, the J end lost 6 bases, and 13 bases lay between the germline ends. Germline V CDR1 and CDR2: MNHNS, SASEGT. This CDR3 region has 14 residues. The CDR3 is CASTRDIRNSPLHF. CDR3 DNA: TGTGCCAGCACTCGGGACATCCGTAATTCACCCCTCCACTTT.

This clonotype came up a few times. The CDR3 region is CASSLGTSGSWLFF. For the CDR3, the DNA is TGTGCCAGCAGCCTCGGGACTAGCGGGTCGTGGCTGTTCTTC. The chain combines TRBV7-9 with TRBJ2-1; 12 positions match TRBD2. J was trimmed by 15 bases and V by 5 bases; bases with no gene match: 11. The CDR3 length is 14 residues. The germline V gene has CDR1 SEHNR and CDR2 FQNEAQ (reference sequence).

This clonotype was observed a few times. V and J are TRBV24-1 and TRBJ2-1; 9 bases align to TRBD1. The V segment lost 9 bases and the J segment 4 bases; nucleotides outside the gene matches: 9. The germline CDR1 and CDR2 sequences are KGHDR and SFDVKD. This CDR3 is built from 15 residues. The DNA for the CDR3 is TGTGCCACCGGCTCGGGGGACAGGGCTTACAATGAGCAGTTCTTC. Amino acid sequence: CATGSGDRAYNEQFF.

This sequence joins TRBV6-1 and TRBJ2-3; 9 positions match TRBD2. The ends lost 7 bases at V and 4 bases at J; junction bases unmatched: 15. The CDR3 totals 17 residues. From germline, CDR1 is MNHNS and CDR2 SASEGT. The CDR3 here is CASNPAGGDSESDTQYF. The CDR3 region has the DNA TGTGCCAGCAATCCGGCGGGAGGGGACTCCGAGTCAGATACGCAGTATTTT.

The V and J genes are TRBV4-2 and TRBJ2-7, with D possibly being TRBD1 (5 bases). The length of the CDR3 is 14 residues. With 0 bases removed from V and 2 bases from J, the gap between germline ends came to 8 bases. Germline V CDR1 and CDR2: LGHNA, YNFKEQ. The chain's CDR3 is CASSQEQAAYEQYF. The CDR3 DNA reads TGTGCCAGCAGCCAAGAACAGGCCGCCTACGAGCAGTACTTC.

This clonotype was picked up one time. The J gene is TRBJ2-3, the V gene TRBV4-2, with 9 bases that match TRBD2. The CDR3 is 17 residues long. V was pared by 0 bases and J by 0 bases, with 4 bases of the junction left unmatched. Germline lookup yields CDR1 LGHNA and CDR2 YNFKEQ. The CDR3 protein is CASSQEWREGSTDTQYF. DNA of the CDR3: TGTGCCAGCAGCCAAGAATGGCGGGAGGGTAGCACAGATACGCAGTATTTT.

The chain joins TRBV19 to TRBJ1-1, with TRBD1 identical over 10 bases. The germline gives CDR1 LNHDA, CDR2 SQIVND (reference sequence). Losses at the gene ends were 3 bases for V and 5 bases for J; bases not matched to a gene: 9. This CDR3 region has 16 residues. The CDR3 loop reads CASSITRQGARTEAFF. CDR3 DNA: TGTGCCAGTAGTATCACTCGACAGGGGGCGCGGACTGAAGCTTTCTTT.

The genes are TRBV15 and TRBJ2-1; D unclear. Trimming stripped 1 base from V and 9 bases from J, with 13 bases between. The CDR3 sequence is 14 residues long. The germline V gene encodes CDR1 LNHNV and CDR2 YYDKDF (reference sequence). The DNA of the CDR3 is TGTGCCACCAGCAGAGGGGATGAGAACGGTGAGCAGTTCTTC. This codes for CATSRGDENGEQFF.

For this clonotype: The CDR3 does not end in the conserved phenylalanine or tryptophan, so this is likely a read error. This sequence joins TRBV10-3 and TRBJ2-3; the match to TRBD2 covers 14 bases. Per the germline V gene, CDR1 is ENHRY and CDR2 is SYGVKD. CDR3 length equals 16 residues. V gave up 7 bases and J gave up 6 bases; unmatched junction bases: 9. CDR3 DNA: TGTGCCATCACTATACCGGGACTAGCGGGGGTGGATACGCAGTATCTT. It is translated as CAITIPGLAGVDTQYL.

The chain is built from TRBV7-2 and TRBJ2-2, with unresolved D. CDR1 and CDR2 (germline): SGHTA, FQGNSA. The CDR3 consists of 15 residues. Trimming cost V 2 bases and J 4 bases, with 11 bases left between them. The CDR3 bases are TGTGCCAGCAGCTTACCCCTTGGGCTCACCGGGGAGCTGTTTTTT. Its translation: CASSLPLGLTGELFF.

The rearrangement uses TRBV15 and TRBJ2-7; the D call may be TRBD1 or TRBD2 (5 bases each). The CDR3 length is 13 residues. Trimming took off 4 bases at V and 5 bases at J, with 12 bases between the two ends. The germline V gene has CDR1 LNHNV and CDR2 YYDKDF (reference sequence). Here the CDR3 DNA reads TGTGCCACCAGCACGGGGCTCAAGGACGAGCAGTACTTC. The encoded protein is CATSTGLKDEQYF.

The chain couples TRBV7-6 to TRBJ1-5, with unresolved D. CDR3 length: 12 amino acids. Germline V CDR1 and CDR2: SGHVS, FNYEAQ. V was pared by 2 bases and J by 9 bases, with 8 bases between. The CDR3 region has the DNA TGTGCCAGCAGCTTATCTTCGGGGCCCCAGCATTTT. Its translation: CASSLSSGPQHF.

The genes are TRBV6-1 and TRBJ1-2, with 8 bases identical to TRBD1. Trimming cost V 5 bases and J 4 bases; bases outside gene matches: 9. CDR1 MNHNS and CDR2 SASEGT come from the germline V gene. CDR3 size: 15 residues. CDR3 nucleotides: TGTGCCAGCAGTTCGCAGGGGGCGCCTATCTATGGCTACACCTTC. This sequence encodes CASSSQGAPIYGYTF.

A remark on this clonotype: The junction and the germline gene differ at one end; a read error may be behind it. The chain combines TRBV12-3 or TRBV12-4 with TRBJ2-1; 9 bases agree with TRBD1. The CDR3 has 14 amino acids. CDR3 loop: CASNLQGAGNEQFF. The CDR3 bases are TGTGCCAGCAATTTACAGGGGGCGGGCAATGAGCAGTTCTTC.

The rearrangement joins TRBV7-2 to TRBJ2-7, with D uncertain. The V and J ends lost 4 bases and 4 bases respectively, with 8 bases between them. The germline V gene encodes CDR1 SGHTA and CDR2 FQGNSA. This CDR3 has 12 residues. The CDR3 protein is CASSSMTYEQYF. The CDR3 DNA reads TGTGCCAGCAGCTCGATGACGTACGAGCAGTACTTC.

This chain connects TRBV7-3 to TRBJ1-2; perhaps TRBD1 as D (6 bases). CDR1 is SGHTA and CDR2 is FQGTGA in the germline V gene. The V gene lost 6 bases and the J gene lost 7 bases, with 24 bases spanning the gap. The CDR3 extends over 16 amino acids. The CDR3 protein is CASSLRGGDRFSGYTF. As DNA, the CDR3 is TGTGCCAGCAGTTTACGCGGGGGCGACAGGTTCAGTGGCTACACCTTC.

A word on this clonotype: This is likely a read error, given that the CDR3 carries no conserved phenylalanine or tryptophan at its end. The V gene is TRBV24-1, the J gene TRBJ2-6; 7 nucleotides match TRBD1. CDR1 and CDR2 (germline): KGHDR, SFDVKD. This CDR3 spans 16 amino acids. V dropped 7 bases and J dropped 1; count of bases not matched to a gene: 6. The CDR3 spells CATSKGAVSGANVLTL. The DNA for the CDR3 is TGTGCCACCAGCAAGGGGGCGGTATCTGGGGCCAACGTCCTGACTTTA.

Ten or more counts support this clonotype. The V call is TRBV9, the J call TRBJ2-1, with TRBD1 matching over 7 bases. The CDR3 spans 16 residues. Germline-derived CDR1 and CDR2 are SGDLS and YYNGEE. Unmatched junction bases numbered 16, after V lost 4 bases and J lost 9 bases. DNA of the CDR3: TGTGCCAGCAGCAAACATCAGGGGGTCTATGAGGGTGAGCAGTTCTTC. Protein sequence: CASSKHQGVYEGEQFF.

CDR3 nucleotides: TGTGCGACAGGACGGTTGAACACTGAAGCTTTCTTT. This codes for CATGRLNTEAFF. The V and J genes are TRBV7-6 and TRBJ1-1, with D possibly TRBD1 on 6 matching bases. The CDR3 sequence is 12 residues long. Germline values: CDR1 SGHVS, CDR2 FNYEAQ.

The V call is TRBV5-5, the J call TRBJ1-1; no reliable D call. Trimming stripped 4 bases from V and 3 bases from J, with 10 bases between. Germline V gives CDR1 SGHKS, CDR2 YYEKEE (reference sequence). The CDR3 is 13 residues long. CDR3 sequence reads: CASSVDGDTEAFF. The CDR3 DNA sequence: TGTGCCAGCAGCGTCGACGGGGACACTGAAGCTTTCTTT.

The chain carries TRBV7-8 and TRBJ1-5; 8 positions agree with TRBD1. The CDR3 spans 17 residues. Germline V gene data show CDR1 as SGHVS and CDR2 as FQNEAQ. V trimming: 0 bases; J trimming: 9 bases; junction bases outside the gene matches: 13. The CDR3 DNA follows: TGTGCCAGCAGCTTAGCGCTGGCAGGGGGCCCGAATTTGCCCCAGCATTTT. This encodes CASSLALAGGPNLPQHF. The full variable domain, its missing parts supplied by reference TRBV7-8 and TRBJ1-5, is GAGVSQSPRYKVAKRGQDVALRCDPISGHVSLFWYQQALGQGPEFLTYFQNEAQLDKSGLPSDRFFAERPEGSVSTLKIQRTQQEDSAVYLCASSLALAGGPNLPQHFGDGTRLSIL.

This clonotype came up once. This chain links TRBV7-3 with TRBJ2-7; D might be TRBD2 (5 bases). Per germline, CDR1 SGHTA and CDR2 FQGTGA. Trimming removed 4 bases at V and 1 base at J, with 14 bases between. This CDR3 has 15 amino acids. CDR3 residues: CASSSTTRGSYEQYF. As DNA, the CDR3 is TGTGCCAGCAGCTCCACAACTCGGGGTTCCTACGAGCAGTACTTC.

The DNA for the CDR3 is TGTGCCAGCAGCTCCTTTGGGAGCGGGAGCCCCAATGAGCAGTTCTTC. The encoded protein is CASSSFGSGSPNEQFF. The chain is built from TRBV7-3 and TRBJ2-1; 8 bases align to TRBD2. Germline lookup yields CDR1 SGHTA and CDR2 FQGTGA. Germline trimming cut 4 bases from V and 6 bases from J; bases unmatched to any gene: 11. The CDR3 spans 16 residues.